These T cell receptor beta chains were read from a single sample in a study of T-cell reconstitution after alpha-beta-depleted transplantation in children. TCRdb re-derived calls from the PCR reads in MiXCR, one entry per CDR3 protein. The repertoire holds roughly 170,000 distinct CDR3 sequences, with about 6.4% as singletons. The sequencing used PBMCs from the stem cell graft donor, collected from the stem cell graft. Receptor source: a human donor who donated a stem cell graft to a child with Wiskott-Aldrich syndrome. CDR3s include the opening cysteine and the closing phenylalanine or tryptophan. Each record gives: D gene, J gene, clone size, V gene, CDR3 protein, CDR3 DNA. The D gene is left open where the match is weak. A clone size is listed for some rows: how often the clone was seen (once, few, many), or a class if it is expanded.

D: TRBD1
J: TRBJ2-3
size: many
V: TRBV10-3
CDR3: CAISESGQGAPDTQYF
DNA: TGTGCCATCAGTGAATCAGGACAGGGGGCCCCAGATACGCAGTATTTT

D: NA
J: TRBJ1-5
size: NA
V: TRBV19
CDR3: CASSIGLTRDPGQPQHF
DNA: TGTGCCAGTAGTATTGGTTTGACCCGGGACCCCGGTCAGCCCCAGCATTTT

D: TRBD1
J: TRBJ1-1
size: many
V: TRBV6-5
CDR3: CASSLLSGTGLVAFF
DNA: TGTGCCAGCAGCCTCCTCTCCGGGACAGGATTAGTAGCTTTCTTT

D: TRBD2
J: TRBJ2-2
size: many
V: TRBV6-5
CDR3: CASSLGLAATGELFF
DNA: TGTGCCAGCAGTTTAGGACTAGCAGCGACCGGGGAGCTGTTTTTT

D: NA
J: TRBJ2-2
size: NA
V: TRBV6-1
CDR3: CASTEHGSNTGELFF
DNA: TGTGCCAGCACCGAACATGGTTCGAACACCGGGGAGCTGTTTTTT

D: NA
J: TRBJ2-7
size: many
V: TRBV2
CDR3: CASSEAGTTYEQYF
DNA: TGTGCCAGCAGTGAAGCCGGGACCACCTACGAGCAGTACTTC

D: NA
J: TRBJ2-7
size: many
V: TRBV25-1
CDR3: CASSEIGLSYEQYF
DNA: TGTGCCAGCAGTGAAATAGGCCTATCCTACGAGCAGTACTTC

D: NA
J: TRBJ1-1
size: many
V: TRBV7-2
CDR3: CASSHLARDTEAFF
DNA: TGTGCCAGCAGCCACCTGGCCAGGGACACTGAAGCTTTCTTT

D: TRBD2
J: TRBJ2-1
size: many
V: TRBV5-1
CDR3: CASSSLAGVVDEQFF
DNA: TGCGCCAGCAGCTCTTTAGCGGGAGTAGTAGATGAGCAGTTCTTC

D: NA
J: TRBJ2-7
size: NA
V: TRBV5-1
CDR3: CASSEASTYEQYF
DNA: TGCGCCAGCAGCGAGGCATCTACCTACGAGCAGTACTTC

D: NA
J: TRBJ2-5
size: many
V: TRBV20-1
CDR3: CSARDPIQETQYF
DNA: TGCAGTGCTAGAGATCCCATTCAAGAGACCCAGTACTTC

D: NA
J: TRBJ1-6
size: many
V: TRBV12-3/TRBV12-4
CDR3: CASSLNSPLHF
DNA: TGTGCCAGCAGTTTAAATTCACCCCTCCACTTT

D: NA
J: TRBJ1-1
size: many
V: TRBV6-5
CDR3: CASRKTSRKGGNTEAFF
DNA: TGTGCCAGCAGAAAAACGTCCCGAAAGGGGGGGAACACTGAAGCTTTCTTT

D: NA
J: TRBJ2-4
size: many
V: TRBV5-1
CDR3: CASSLGTDASIQYF
DNA: TGCGCCAGCAGCTTAGGGACGGACGCGAGCATTCAGTACTTC

D: NA
J: TRBJ1-1
size: many
V: TRBV12-3/TRBV12-4
CDR3: CASSSGPMNTEAFF
DNA: TGTGCCAGCAGTTCCGGACCTATGAACACTGAAGCTTTCTTT

D: NA
J: TRBJ2-3
size: many
V: TRBV7-9
CDR3: CASSLGGTATDTQYF
DNA: TGTGCCAGCAGCTTAGGGGGAACGGCTACAGATACGCAGTATTTT

D: TRBD1
J: TRBJ1-1
size: many
V: TRBV12-3/TRBV12-4
CDR3: CASSRQGWTEAFF
DNA: TGTGCCAGCAGTCGACAGGGGTGGACTGAAGCTTTCTTT

D: NA
J: TRBJ1-1
size: many
V: TRBV2
CDR3: CASSEEGFTEAFF
DNA: TGTGCCAGCAGTGAAGAGGGTTTCACTGAAGCTTTCTTT

D: NA
J: TRBJ2-4
size: many
V: TRBV5-6
CDR3: CASRLAKVSNIQYF
DNA: TGTGCCAGCAGACTCGCAAAGGTTTCGAACATTCAGTACTTC

D: NA
J: TRBJ2-1
size: many
V: TRBV5-1
CDR3: CASSLRTQSYNEQFF
DNA: TGCGCCAGCAGCTTGCGGACACAGTCCTACAATGAGCAGTTCTTC

D: NA
J: TRBJ2-5
size: many
V: TRBV29-1
CDR3: CSVGRVMLGSEVEETQYF
DNA: TGCAGCGTTGGCAGAGTGATGTTGGGTAGTGAGGTGGAAGAGACCCAGTACTTC

D: NA
J: TRBJ1-1
size: many
V: TRBV5-1
CDR3: CASSLEGRGNTEAFF
DNA: TGCGCCAGCAGCTTGGAGGGGAGAGGGAACACTGAAGCTTTCTTT

D: TRBD2
J: TRBJ2-1
size: few
V: TRBV7-2
CDR3: CASSLRTSGIGEQFF
DNA: TGTGCCAGCAGCCTAAGGACTAGCGGGATTGGTGAGCAGTTCTTC

D: NA
J: TRBJ2-1
size: many
V: TRBV5-1
CDR3: CATGSGISYNEQFF
DNA: TGCGCCACCGGATCGGGGATCTCCTACAATGAGCAGTTCTTC

D: NA
J: TRBJ1-1
size: many
V: TRBV29-1
CDR3: CSVPGVNTEAFF
DNA: TGCAGCGTTCCGGGGGTGAACACTGAAGCTTTCTTT

D: NA
J: TRBJ2-5
size: few
V: TRBV12-5
CDR3: CASGLETGMGQETQYF
DNA: TGTGCTAGTGGTTTGGAAACAGGGATGGGACAAGAGACCCAGTACTTC

D: NA
J: TRBJ2-7
size: NA
V: TRBV3-1
CDR3: CASSPRLGGFSYEQYF
DNA: TGTGCCAGCAGCCCTAGGCTGGGCGGATTCTCCTACGAGCAGTACTTC

D: NA
J: TRBJ1-5
size: many
V: TRBV25-1
CDR3: CASSPRGQGNQPQHF
DNA: TGTGCCAGCAGTCCGAGGGGTCAAGGCAATCAGCCCCAGCATTTT

D: NA
J: TRBJ2-7
size: NA
V: TRBV6-1
CDR3: CASSAPWASYEQYF
DNA: TGTGCCAGCAGCGCCCCTTGGGCCTCCTACGAGCAGTACTTC

D: NA
J: TRBJ2-1
size: many
V: TRBV29-1
CDR3: CSVDPEGGAYNEQFF
DNA: TGCAGCGTTGACCCTGAGGGGGGCGCCTACAATGAGCAGTTCTTC

D: TRBD1
J: TRBJ2-7
size: many
V: TRBV27
CDR3: CASSKIGGNRDRSYEQYF
DNA: TGTGCCAGCAGTAAAATCGGCGGAAACCGGGACAGGAGTTACGAGCAGTACTTC